The entry that follows covers one TCR beta chain sequence. This specimen belongs to a study of T-cell reconstitution after alpha-beta-depleted transplantation in children. Unique molecular identifiers were used to barcode this TCRbeta library. Via MiXCR, TCRdb re-called the PCR reads, giving one row per CDR3 protein. The table includes 490,000 or so distinct CDR3 sequences, around an eighth detected once. The sample consisted of PBMCs from the stem cell graft donor, taken from the stem cell graft. The TCR sequence derives from a human donor who donated a stem cell graft to a child with combined immunodeficiency.

CDR3 protein: CASSQDRNTGREQFF. The CDR3 DNA follows: TGTGCCAGCAGCCAAGATCGGAATACGGGGAGGGAACAGTTCTTC. V gene TRBV3-1 combines with J gene TRBJ2-1, with 7 bases aligning to TRBD2. Germline trimming cut 0 bases from V and 13 bases from J; bases unmatched to any gene: 12. Germline loops: CDR1 LGHDT, CDR2 YNNKEL (reference sequence). This CDR3 is 15 amino acids long.